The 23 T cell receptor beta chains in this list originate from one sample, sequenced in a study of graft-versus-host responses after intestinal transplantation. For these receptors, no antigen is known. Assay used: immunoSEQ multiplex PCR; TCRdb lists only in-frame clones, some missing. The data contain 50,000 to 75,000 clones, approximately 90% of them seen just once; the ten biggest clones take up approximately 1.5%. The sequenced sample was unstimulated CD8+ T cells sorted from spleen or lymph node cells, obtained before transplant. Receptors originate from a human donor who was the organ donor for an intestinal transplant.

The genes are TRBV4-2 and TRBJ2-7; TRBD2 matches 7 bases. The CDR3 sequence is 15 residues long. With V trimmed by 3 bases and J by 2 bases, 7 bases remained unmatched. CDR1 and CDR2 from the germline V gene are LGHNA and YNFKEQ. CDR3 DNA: TGTGCCAGCAGCCAGAACTGGGAGGGCCCCTACGAGCAGTACTTC. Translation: CASSQNWEGPYEQYF.

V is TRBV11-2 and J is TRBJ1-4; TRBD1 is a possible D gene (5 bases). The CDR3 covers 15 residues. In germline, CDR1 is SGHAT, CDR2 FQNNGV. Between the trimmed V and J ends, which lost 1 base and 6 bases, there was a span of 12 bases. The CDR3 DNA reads TGTGCCAGCAGCTTAGGACGGTCAGGGTATGAAAAACTGTTTTTT. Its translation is CASSLGRSGYEKLFF.

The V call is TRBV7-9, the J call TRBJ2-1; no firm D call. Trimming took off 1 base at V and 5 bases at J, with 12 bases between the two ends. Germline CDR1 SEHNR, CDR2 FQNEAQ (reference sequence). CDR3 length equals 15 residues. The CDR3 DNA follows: TGTGCCAGCAGCTTAGTCCTAGGCCTGAACAATGAGCAGTTCTTC. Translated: CASSLVLGLNNEQFF.

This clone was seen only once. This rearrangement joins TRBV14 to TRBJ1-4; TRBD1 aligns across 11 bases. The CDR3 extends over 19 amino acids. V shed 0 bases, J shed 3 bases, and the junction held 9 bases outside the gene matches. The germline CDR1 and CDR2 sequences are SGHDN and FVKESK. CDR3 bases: TGTGCCAGCAGCCAAGAATTCGGGACAGGGGGAACGGCTAATGAAAAACTGTTTTTT. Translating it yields CASSQEFGTGGTANEKLFF. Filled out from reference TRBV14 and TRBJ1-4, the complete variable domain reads EAGVTQFPSHSVIEKGQTVTLRCDPISGHDNLYWYRRVMGKEIKFLLHFVKESKQDESGMPNNRFLAERTGGTYSTLKVQPAELEDSGVYFCASSQEFGTGGTANEKLFFGSGTQLSVL.

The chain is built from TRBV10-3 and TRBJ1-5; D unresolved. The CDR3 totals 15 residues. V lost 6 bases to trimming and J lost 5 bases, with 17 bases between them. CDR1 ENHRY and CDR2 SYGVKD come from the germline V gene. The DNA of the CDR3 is TGTGCCATCAGCCCCACCGAGGTTTTTGATCAGCCCCAGCATTTT. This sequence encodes CAISPTEVFDQPQHF.

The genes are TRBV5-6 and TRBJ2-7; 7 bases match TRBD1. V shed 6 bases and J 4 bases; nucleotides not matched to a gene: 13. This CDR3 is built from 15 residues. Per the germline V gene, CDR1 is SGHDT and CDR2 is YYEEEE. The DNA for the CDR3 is TGTGCCAGCAACCCAACCGACAGGGAGAGGTACGAGCAGTACTTC. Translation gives CASNPTDRERYEQYF.

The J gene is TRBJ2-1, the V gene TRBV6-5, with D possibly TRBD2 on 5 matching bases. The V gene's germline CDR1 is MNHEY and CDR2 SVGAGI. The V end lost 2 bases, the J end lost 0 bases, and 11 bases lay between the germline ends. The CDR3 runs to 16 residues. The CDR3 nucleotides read TGTGCCAGCAGTTACCTCGGGGAGAGCTCCTACAATGAGCAGTTCTTC. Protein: CASSYLGESSYNEQFF.

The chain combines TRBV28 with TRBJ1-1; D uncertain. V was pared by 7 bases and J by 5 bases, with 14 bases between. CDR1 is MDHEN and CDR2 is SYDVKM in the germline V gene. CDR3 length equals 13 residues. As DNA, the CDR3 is TGTGCCAGCACCCTTCACCCGGGGACTGAAGCTTTCTTT. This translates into CASTLHPGTEAFF.

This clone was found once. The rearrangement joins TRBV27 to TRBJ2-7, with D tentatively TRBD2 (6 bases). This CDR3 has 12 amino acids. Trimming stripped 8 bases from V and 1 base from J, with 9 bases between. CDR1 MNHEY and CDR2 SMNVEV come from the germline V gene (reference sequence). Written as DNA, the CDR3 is TGTGCCAGCTCAGGGAGGTCCTACGAGCAGTACTTC. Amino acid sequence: CASSGRSYEQYF.

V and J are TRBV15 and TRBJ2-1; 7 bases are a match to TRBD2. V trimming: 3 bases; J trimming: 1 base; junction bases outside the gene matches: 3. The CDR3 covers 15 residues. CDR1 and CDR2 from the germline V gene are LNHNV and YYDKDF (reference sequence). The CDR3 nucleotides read TGTGCCACCAGCAGCGGGCGGGAGTCCTACAATGAGCAGTTCTTC. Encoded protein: CATSSGRESYNEQFF.

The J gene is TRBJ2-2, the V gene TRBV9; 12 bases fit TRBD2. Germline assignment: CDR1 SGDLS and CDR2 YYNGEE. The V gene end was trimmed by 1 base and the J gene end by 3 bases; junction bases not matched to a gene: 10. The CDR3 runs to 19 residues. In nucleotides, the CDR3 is TGTGCCAGCAGCGTAAGGCTAGCGGGAGGGCCTAGAGACACCGGGGAGCTGTTTTTT. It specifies CASSVRLAGGPRDTGELFF.

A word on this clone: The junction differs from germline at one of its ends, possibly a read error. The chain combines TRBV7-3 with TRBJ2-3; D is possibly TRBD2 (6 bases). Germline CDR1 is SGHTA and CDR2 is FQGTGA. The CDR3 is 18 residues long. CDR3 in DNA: TGTGCCGGCAGCTTAGTTCCGGCGGGGACTCCAGGCACAGATACGCAGTATTTT. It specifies CAGSLVPAGTPGTDTQYF.

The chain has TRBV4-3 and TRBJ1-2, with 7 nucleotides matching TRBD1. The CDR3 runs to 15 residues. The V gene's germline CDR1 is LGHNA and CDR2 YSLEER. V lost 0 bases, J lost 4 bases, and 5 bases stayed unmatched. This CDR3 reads CASSQDNDRAYGYTF. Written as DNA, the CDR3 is TGCGCCAGCAGCCAAGATAACGACAGGGCCTATGGCTACACCTTC.

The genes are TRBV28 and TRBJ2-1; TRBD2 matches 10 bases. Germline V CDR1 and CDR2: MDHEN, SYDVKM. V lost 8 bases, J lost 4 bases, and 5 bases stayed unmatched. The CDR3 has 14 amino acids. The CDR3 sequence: CASDASGSYNEQFF. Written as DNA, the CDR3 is TGTGCCAGCGACGCTAGCGGGAGTTACAATGAGCAGTTCTTC.

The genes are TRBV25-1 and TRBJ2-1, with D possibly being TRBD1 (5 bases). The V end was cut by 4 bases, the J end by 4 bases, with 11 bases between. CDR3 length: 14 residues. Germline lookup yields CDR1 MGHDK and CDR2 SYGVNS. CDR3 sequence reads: CASSAGNSYNEQFF. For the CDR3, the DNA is TGTGCCAGCAGTGCAGGGAATTCTTACAATGAGCAGTTCTTC.

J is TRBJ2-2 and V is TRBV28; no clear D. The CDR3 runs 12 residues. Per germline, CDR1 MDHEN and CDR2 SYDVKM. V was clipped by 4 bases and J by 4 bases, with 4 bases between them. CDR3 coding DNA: TGTGCCAGCAGTTACGGCACCGGGGAGCTGTTTTTT. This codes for CASSYGTGELFF.

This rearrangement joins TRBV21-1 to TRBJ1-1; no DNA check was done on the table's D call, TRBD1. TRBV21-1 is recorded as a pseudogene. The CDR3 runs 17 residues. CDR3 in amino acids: CASSNGTGGGGATEAFF. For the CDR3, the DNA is TGTGCCAGCAGCAATGGGACAGGGGGCGGGGGGGCGACTGAAGCTTTCTTT.

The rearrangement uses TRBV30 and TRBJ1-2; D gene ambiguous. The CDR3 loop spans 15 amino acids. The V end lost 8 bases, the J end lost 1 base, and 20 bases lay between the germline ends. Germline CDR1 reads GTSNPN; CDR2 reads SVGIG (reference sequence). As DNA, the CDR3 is TGTGCCCGCAGTTGGGCGGCCGGAGGTAACTATGGCTACACCTTC. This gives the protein CARSWAAGGNYGYTF.

The CDR3 DNA reads as TGTGCCAGCAATTTGGGGACTAGCGGCACAGATACGCAGTATTTT. Translated: CASNLGTSGTDTQYF. V is TRBV28 and J is TRBJ2-3; 10 nucleotides agree with TRBD2. V lost 7 bases and J lost 1; bases outside the gene matches: 5. Germline CDR1 and CDR2: MDHEN and SYDVKM. This CDR3 has 15 amino acids.

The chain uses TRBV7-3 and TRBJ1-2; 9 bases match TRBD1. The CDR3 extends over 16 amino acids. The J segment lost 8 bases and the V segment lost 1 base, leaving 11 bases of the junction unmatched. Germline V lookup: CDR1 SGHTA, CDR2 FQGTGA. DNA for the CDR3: TGTGCCAGCAGCTTAAGTCCCGGGACAGGGAAAAGAGGCTACACCTTC. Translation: CASSLSPGTGKRGYTF.

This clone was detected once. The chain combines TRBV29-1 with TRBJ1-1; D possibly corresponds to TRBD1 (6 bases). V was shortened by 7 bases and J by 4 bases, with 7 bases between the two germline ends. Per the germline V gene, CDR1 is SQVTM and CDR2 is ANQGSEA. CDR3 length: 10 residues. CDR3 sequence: CSAGVTEAFF. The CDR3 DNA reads TGCAGCGCAGGGGTCACTGAAGCTTTCTTT.

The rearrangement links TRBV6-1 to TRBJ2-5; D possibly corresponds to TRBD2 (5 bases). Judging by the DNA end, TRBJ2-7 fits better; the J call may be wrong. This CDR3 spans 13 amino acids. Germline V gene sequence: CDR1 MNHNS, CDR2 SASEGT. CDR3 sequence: CASRERSSYEQYF. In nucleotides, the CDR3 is TGTGCCAGCAGGGAGCGGAGCTCCTACGAGCAGTACTTC.

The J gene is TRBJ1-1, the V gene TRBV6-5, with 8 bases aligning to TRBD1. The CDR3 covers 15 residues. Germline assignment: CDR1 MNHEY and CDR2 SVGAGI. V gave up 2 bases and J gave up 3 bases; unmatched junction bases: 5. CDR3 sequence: CASSYAGGAHTEAFF. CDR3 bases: TGTGCCAGCAGTTACGCAGGGGGCGCGCACACTGAAGCTTTCTTT.